One sample yielded the 5 T cell receptor beta chains listed below, sequenced in a study of CD8 T cells in ankylosing spondylitis. TCRdb re-derived calls from the 5' RACE reads in MiXCR, one entry per CDR3 protein. The sample holds more than 500,000 distinct CDR3 sequences, approximately 5% seen once. The study's findings and limits: One TCR beta motif, made up of several highly homologous variants, appeared characteristic of ankylosing spondylitis blood.

Their antigens are not known. Specimen: blood, either unsorted or a sorted T cell fraction (not recorded which). These receptors all come from a male donor with ankylosing spondylitis.

This clonotype has ten or more counts. J is TRBJ2-3 and V is TRBV10-3, with D uncertain. Germline V CDR1 and CDR2: ENHRY, SYGVKD. The V and J ends lost 2 bases and 7 bases respectively, with 13 bases between them. This CDR3 comprises 14 residues. The CDR3 DNA sequence: TGTGCCATCAGTGAGGAAGTAGAAAGGAATACGCAGTATTTT. This encodes CAISEEVERNTQYF.

This clonotype has a count of ten or more. The chain has TRBV7-2 and TRBJ1-5; D perhaps matches TRBD1 (5 bases). V was clipped by 2 bases and J by 3 bases, with 11 bases between them. Germline V gives CDR1 SGHTA, CDR2 FQGNSA. This CDR3 is built from 15 residues. The CDR3 protein is CASSLLGTNNQPQHF. CDR3 sequence (DNA): TGTGCCAGCAGCTTACTGGGGACTAACAATCAGCCCCAGCATTTT.

This clonotype was recorded many times. The V and J genes are TRBV9 and TRBJ2-3; 8 bases line up with TRBD2. J lost 2 bases, V lost 0 bases, and 5 bases had no gene match. There are 16 residues in the CDR3. Germline V lookup: CDR1 SGDLS, CDR2 YYNGEE. The CDR3: CASSVGAGGPTDTQYF. The CDR3 DNA is TGTGCCAGCAGCGTAGGGGCGGGGGGACCCACAGATACGCAGTATTTT.

This clonotype was detected ten times or more. This chain connects TRBV12-3 or TRBV12-4 to TRBJ2-7, with TRBD2 matching over 10 bases. The CDR3 sequence is 15 residues long. V dropped 5 bases and J dropped 6; count of bases not matched to a gene: 10. The CDR3 region is CASSPLRAGGVEQYF. The CDR3 nucleotides read TGTGCCAGCAGTCCCTTACGAGCGGGAGGGGTCGAGCAGTACTTC.

This clonotype was counted ten times or more. The chain couples TRBV4-2 to TRBJ1-1; no definite D call. The V gene lost 2 bases and the J gene lost 10 bases, with 11 bases spanning the gap. Germline loops: CDR1 LGHNA, CDR2 YNFKEQ. The CDR3 is 12 residues long. This CDR3 reads CASSQSGTAAFF. The CDR3 DNA is TGTGCCAGCAGCCAATCAGGAACAGCAGCTTTCTTT.